A selection of T cell receptor beta chains follows, all from one sample in a study of chemoradiotherapy in HPV16-positive cancers. The protocol was immunoSEQ multiplex PCR, while the TCRdb copy is restricted to in-frame clones and leaves out a portion. The data show about 29,000 clones, 93% seen once. Here the sequenced sample was blood, taken from a patient who underwent chemoradiotherapy. The receptors derive from a human donor with HPV-associated anogenital cancer. CDR3s include the opening cysteine and the closing phenylalanine or tryptophan. The order of the fields is D gene, clone size, J gene, V gene, CDR3 protein, CDR3 DNA. D genes are given only for firm matches. Not all rows give a size; the values are once, few, many and, for expanded clones, a class.

D: TRBD2
size: NA
J: TRBJ2-7
V: TRBV15
CDR3: CATSRFRRGTSGSYEQYF
DNA: TGTGCCACCAGCAGATTCCGACGAGGGACTAGCGGCTCCTACGAGCAGTACTTC

D: NA
size: NA
J: TRBJ1-1
V: TRBV18
CDR3: CASSPSQNTEAFF
DNA: TGTGCCAGCTCACCAAGCCAGAACACTGAAGCTTTCTTT

D: NA
size: NA
J: TRBJ2-3
V: TRBV19
CDR3: CASSIAEWDTQYF
DNA: TGTGCCAGTAGTATAGCGGAGTGGGATACGCAGTATTTT

D: NA
size: NA
J: TRBJ2-5
V: TRBV7-9
CDR3: CASSPPLEETQYF
DNA: TGTGCCAGCAGCCCCCCTTTGGAAGAGACCCAGTACTTC

D: TRBD1
size: NA
J: TRBJ1-4
V: TRBV7-9
CDR3: CASSLRQGEEKLFF
DNA: TGTGCCAGCAGCCTGAGACAGGGTGAAGAAAAACTGTTTTTT

D: NA
size: NA
J: TRBJ1-2
V: TRBV6-5
CDR3: CASSYSWQGGGYTF
DNA: TGTGCCAGCAGTTACTCGTGGCAGGGAGGTGGCTACACCTTC

D: NA
size: NA
J: TRBJ2-5
V: TRBV18
CDR3: CASSPTQQETQYF
DNA: TGTGCCAGCTCCCCCACGCAGCAAGAGACCCAGTACTTC

D: TRBD2
size: NA
J: TRBJ2-3
V: TRBV5-1
CDR3: CASSWTSGVPDTQYF
DNA: TGCGCCAGCAGCTGGACTAGCGGGGTACCAGATACGCAGTATTTT

D: NA
size: once
J: TRBJ2-7
V: TRBV7-8
CDR3: CASSSYRATYEQYF
DNA: TGTGCCAGCAGCTCCTACAGGGCTACCTACGAGCAGTACTTC

D: TRBD1
size: NA
J: TRBJ2-7
V: TRBV6-1
CDR3: CASSDPTGVSYEQYF
DNA: TGTGCCAGCAGTGACCCGACAGGGGTAAGCTACGAGCAGTACTTC

D: NA
size: NA
J: TRBJ1-2
V: TRBV11-2
CDR3: CASEGSYSYGYTF
DNA: TGTGCCAGCGAGGGGTCGTATAGCTATGGCTACACCTTC

D: NA
size: once
J: TRBJ2-7
V: TRBV4-3
CDR3: CASSQALRSHEQYF
DNA: TGCGCCAGCAGCCAAGCGCTTAGGAGCCACGAGCAGTACTTC

D: NA
size: NA
J: TRBJ2-7
V: TRBV7-9
CDR3: CASSLVPASSYEQYF
DNA: TGTGCCAGCAGCTTAGTCCCCGCTAGCTCCTACGAGCAGTACTTC

D: NA
size: NA
J: TRBJ2-2
V: TRBV11-2
CDR3: CASSSGGGIGTGELFF
DNA: TGTGCCAGCAGCTCAGGAGGCGGGATAGGCACCGGGGAGCTGTTTTTT

D: NA
size: NA
J: TRBJ1-2
V: TRBV29-1
CDR3: CSVDPGGNYGYTF
DNA: TGCAGCGTTGACCCGGGAGGTAACTATGGCTACACCTTC

D: NA
size: NA
J: TRBJ2-1
V: TRBV5-1
CDR3: CASSSRPYNEQFF
DNA: TGCGCCAGCAGCTCCAGGCCTTACAATGAGCAGTTCTTC

D: NA
size: NA
J: TRBJ2-3
V: TRBV5-5
CDR3: CASSSGLSDTQYF
DNA: TGTGCCAGCAGTTCAGGACTAAGTGATACGCAGTATTTT

D: NA
size: NA
J: TRBJ1-6
V: TRBV6-5
CDR3: CASSYNILEYRSPLHF
DNA: TGTGCCAGCAGCTACAATATCTTGGAGTACCGTTCACCCCTCCACTTT

D: NA
size: NA
J: TRBJ2-6
V: TRBV28
CDR3: CASRPVQGRNPGANVLTF
DNA: TGTGCCAGCAGGCCCGTACAGGGAAGGAACCCTGGGGCCAACGTCCTGACTTTC

D: NA
size: NA
J: TRBJ2-1
V: TRBV4-3
CDR3: CASSQDRVRSSYNEQFF
DNA: TGCGCCAGCAGCCAAGATAGAGTCCGGAGCTCCTACAATGAGCAGTTCTTC

D: NA
size: NA
J: TRBJ1-1
V: TRBV18
CDR3: CASSPNRDTEAFF
DNA: TGTGCCAGCTCACCAAACAGGGACACTGAAGCTTTCTTT

D: TRBD2
size: NA
J: TRBJ2-1
V: TRBV19
CDR3: CASSRGGKEQFF
DNA: TGTGCCAGTAGTAGGGGAGGGAAAGAGCAGTTCTTC

D: TRBD1
size: once
J: TRBJ1-5
V: TRBV18
CDR3: CASSPTGESQPQHF
DNA: TGTGCCAGCTCACCAACAGGGGAGAGTCAGCCCCAGCATTTT

D: NA
size: once
J: TRBJ1-4
V: TRBV5-4
CDR3: CASSPRPATNEKLFF
DNA: TGTGCCAGCAGCCCGCGGCCTGCAACTAATGAAAAACTGTTTTTT

D: TRBD1
size: NA
J: TRBJ2-5
V: TRBV28
CDR3: CASSPQGAEETQYF
DNA: TGTGCCAGCAGTCCCCAGGGGGCTGAAGAGACCCAGTACTTC

D: NA
size: NA
J: TRBJ2-7
V: TRBV2
CDR3: CASSPSEAINYEQYF
DNA: TGTGCCAGCAGCCCCTCCGAAGCTATCAACTACGAGCAGTACTTC

D: NA
size: NA
J: TRBJ2-3
V: TRBV11-1
CDR3: CASSLPLSADTQYF
DNA: TGTGCCAGCAGCTTACCCTTGAGCGCAGATACGCAGTATTTT

D: TRBD1
size: NA
J: TRBJ1-4
V: TRBV5-6
CDR3: CASSPRQGGNEKLFF
DNA: TGTGCCAGCAGCCCACGACAGGGAGGTAATGAAAAACTGTTTTTT

D: NA
size: NA
J: TRBJ2-3
V: TRBV6-4
CDR3: CASSPIGGTDTQYF
DNA: TGTGCCAGCAGCCCTATAGGGGGCACAGATACGCAGTATTTT

D: NA
size: NA
J: TRBJ1-2
V: TRBV7-9
CDR3: CASSPHIYGYTF
DNA: TGTGCCAGCAGCCCCCATATTTATGGCTACACCTTC

D: NA
size: once
J: TRBJ1-4
V: TRBV19
CDR3: CASTRGRDEKLFF
DNA: TGTGCCAGTACGAGGGGCCGAGATGAAAAACTGTTTTTT

D: NA
size: NA
J: TRBJ2-4
V: TRBV5-6
CDR3: CASSRQDSKNIQYF
DNA: TGTGCCAGCAGCCGACAGGATAGCAAAAACATTCAGTACTTC

D: TRBD1
size: NA
J: TRBJ1-2
V: TRBV18
CDR3: CASSPQQGAQVDGYTF
DNA: TGTGCCAGCTCACCTCAACAGGGGGCGCAGGTTGATGGCTACACCTTC

D: TRBD2
size: NA
J: TRBJ2-7
V: TRBV28
CDR3: CASYTSGHPYEQYF
DNA: TGTGCCAGCTACACTAGCGGGCACCCCTACGAGCAGTACTTC

D: NA
size: NA
J: TRBJ1-2
V: TRBV14
CDR3: CASSQDRRGGVYGYTF
DNA: TGTGCCAGCAGCCAAGATCGGCGGGGCGGTGTCTATGGCTACACCTTC

D: NA
size: NA
J: TRBJ2-1
V: TRBV27
CDR3: CASSLWPPDGANGNEQFF
DNA: TGTGCCAGCAGTTTATGGCCACCCGACGGGGCCAACGGTAATGAGCAGTTCTTC

D: TRBD2
size: few
J: TRBJ2-7
V: TRBV7-2
CDR3: CASSDSGAPSYEQYF
DNA: TGTGCCAGCAGCGATAGCGGGGCCCCCTCCTACGAGCAGTACTTC

D: NA
size: NA
J: TRBJ1-1
V: TRBV7-9
CDR3: CASSFKVGGPKDTEAFF
DNA: TGTGCCAGCAGCTTCAAGGTTGGGGGGCCGAAAGACACTGAAGCTTTCTTT

D: NA
size: NA
J: TRBJ2-1
V: TRBV5-1
CDR3: CASSLEASYNEQFF
DNA: TGCGCCAGCAGCTTGGAGGCCTCCTACAATGAGCAGTTCTTC